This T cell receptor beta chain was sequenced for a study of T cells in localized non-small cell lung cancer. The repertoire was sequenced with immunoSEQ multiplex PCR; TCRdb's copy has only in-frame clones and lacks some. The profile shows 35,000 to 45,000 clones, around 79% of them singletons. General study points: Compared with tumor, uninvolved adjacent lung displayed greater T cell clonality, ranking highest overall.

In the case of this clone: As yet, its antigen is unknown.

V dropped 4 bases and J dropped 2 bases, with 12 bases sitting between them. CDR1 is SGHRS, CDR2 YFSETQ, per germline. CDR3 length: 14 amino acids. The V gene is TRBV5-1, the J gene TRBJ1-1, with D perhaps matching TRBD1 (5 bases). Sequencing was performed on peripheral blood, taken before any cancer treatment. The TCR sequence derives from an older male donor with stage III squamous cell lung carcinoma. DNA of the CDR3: TGCGCCAGCAGCGAACCGGGACTTAACACTGAAGCTTTCTTT. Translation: CASSEPGLNTEAFF.